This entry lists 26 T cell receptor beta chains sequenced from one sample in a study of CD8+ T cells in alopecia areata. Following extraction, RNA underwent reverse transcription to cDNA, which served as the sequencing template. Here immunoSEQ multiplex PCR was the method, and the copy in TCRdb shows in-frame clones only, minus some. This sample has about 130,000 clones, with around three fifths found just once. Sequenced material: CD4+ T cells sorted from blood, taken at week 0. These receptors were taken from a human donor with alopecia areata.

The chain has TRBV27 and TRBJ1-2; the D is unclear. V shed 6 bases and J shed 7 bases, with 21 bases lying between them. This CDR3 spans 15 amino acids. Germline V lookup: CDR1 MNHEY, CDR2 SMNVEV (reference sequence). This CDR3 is CASSRFEGPLSGYTF. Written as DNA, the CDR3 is TGTGCCAGCAGCCGCTTCGAGGGTCCTCTATCTGGCTACACCTTC.

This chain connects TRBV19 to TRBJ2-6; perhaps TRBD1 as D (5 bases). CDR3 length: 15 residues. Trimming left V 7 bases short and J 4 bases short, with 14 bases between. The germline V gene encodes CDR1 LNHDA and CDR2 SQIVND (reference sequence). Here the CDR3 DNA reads TGTGCCAGTAAATTGCAGGGTTCAGGGGCCAACGTCCTGACTTTC. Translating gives CASKLQGSGANVLTF.

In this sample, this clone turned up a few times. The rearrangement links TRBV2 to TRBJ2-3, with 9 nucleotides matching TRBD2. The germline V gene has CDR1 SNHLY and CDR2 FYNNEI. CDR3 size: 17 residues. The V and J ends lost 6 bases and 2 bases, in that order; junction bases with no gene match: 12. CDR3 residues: CASSARRLAGITDTQYF. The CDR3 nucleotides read TGTGCCAGCAGCGCAAGAAGGCTAGCGGGGATCACAGATACGCAGTATTTT.

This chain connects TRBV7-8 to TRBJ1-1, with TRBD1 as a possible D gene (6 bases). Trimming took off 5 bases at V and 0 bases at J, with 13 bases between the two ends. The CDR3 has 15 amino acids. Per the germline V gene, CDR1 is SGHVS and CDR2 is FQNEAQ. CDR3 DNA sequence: TGTGCCAGCAGCGCGGCGACAGGCATGAACACTGAAGCTTTCTTT. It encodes CASSAATGMNTEAFF.

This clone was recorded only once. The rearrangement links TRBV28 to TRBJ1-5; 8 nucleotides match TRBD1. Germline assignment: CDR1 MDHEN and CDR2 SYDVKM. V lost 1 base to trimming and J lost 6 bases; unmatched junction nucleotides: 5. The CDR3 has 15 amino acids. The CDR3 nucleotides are TGTGCCAGCAGTTTATTCGAACAGGGGGGTCAGCCCCAGCATTTT. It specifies CASSLFEQGGQPQHF.

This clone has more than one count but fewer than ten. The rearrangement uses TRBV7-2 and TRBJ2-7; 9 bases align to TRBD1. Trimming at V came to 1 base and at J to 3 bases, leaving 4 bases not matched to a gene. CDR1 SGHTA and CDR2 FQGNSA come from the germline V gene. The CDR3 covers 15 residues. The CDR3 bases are TGTGCCAGCAGCTTAGGACAGGGGGGCTTCTACGAGCAGTACTTC. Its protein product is CASSLGQGGFYEQYF. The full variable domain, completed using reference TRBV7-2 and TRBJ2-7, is GAGVSQSPSNKVTEKGKDVELRCDPISGHTALYWYRQSLGQGLEFLIYFQGNSAPDKSGLPSDRFSAERTGGSVSTLTIQRTQQEDSAVYLCASSLGQGGFYEQYFGPGTRLTVT.

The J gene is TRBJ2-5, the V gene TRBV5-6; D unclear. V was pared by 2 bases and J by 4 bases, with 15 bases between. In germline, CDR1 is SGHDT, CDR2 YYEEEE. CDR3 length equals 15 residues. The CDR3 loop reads CASSFLSANGETQYF. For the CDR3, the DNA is TGTGCCAGCAGCTTCCTCTCGGCCAACGGAGAGACCCAGTACTTC.

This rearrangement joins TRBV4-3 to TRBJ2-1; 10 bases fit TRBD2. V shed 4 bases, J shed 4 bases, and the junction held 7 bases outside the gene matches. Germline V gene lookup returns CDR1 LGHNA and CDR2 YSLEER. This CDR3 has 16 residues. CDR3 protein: CASSRERSGGYNEQFF. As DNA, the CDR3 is TGCGCCAGCAGCCGAGAACGTAGCGGGGGGTACAATGAGCAGTTCTTC.

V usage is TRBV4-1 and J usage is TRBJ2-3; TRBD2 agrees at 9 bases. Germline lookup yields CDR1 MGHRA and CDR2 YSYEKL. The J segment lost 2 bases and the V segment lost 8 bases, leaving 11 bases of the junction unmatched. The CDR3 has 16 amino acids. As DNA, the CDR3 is TGCGCCAGCCAGATTAGCGGGGGCCCTCTCACAGATACGCAGTATTTT. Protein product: CASQISGGPLTDTQYF.

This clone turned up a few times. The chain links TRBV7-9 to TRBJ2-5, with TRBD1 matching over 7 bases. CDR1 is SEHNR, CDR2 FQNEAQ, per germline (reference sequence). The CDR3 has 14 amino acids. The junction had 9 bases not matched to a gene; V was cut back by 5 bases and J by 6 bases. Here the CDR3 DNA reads TGTGCCAGCAGCCCCGACAGGGAGCACAAGACCCAGTACTTC. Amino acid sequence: CASSPDREHKTQYF.

CDR3 DNA sequence: TGTGCCAGTAGTAAAGCCTCCCCGGGACTCGTGATGACAGGGCAGTACTTC. It yields the protein CASSKASPGLVMTGQYF. The genes are TRBV19 and TRBJ2-7; TRBD1 or TRBD2 may be the D gene (6 bases each). Germline V gives CDR1 LNHDA, CDR2 SQIVND (reference sequence). CDR3 length equals 17 residues. Trimming left V 4 bases short and J 9 bases short, with 28 bases between. Variable domain in full (rest from reference TRBV19 and TRBJ2-7): DGGITQSPKYLFRKEGQNVTLSCEQNLNHDAMYWYRQDPGQGLRLIYYSQIVNDFQKGDIAEGYSVSREKKESFPLTVTSAQKNPTAFYLCASSKASPGLVMTGQYFGPGTRLTVT.

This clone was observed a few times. Here the CDR3 reads CASSLRQGDQPQHF. The CDR3 nucleotides read TGCGCCAGCAGCTTGAGACAGGGGGATCAGCCCCAGCATTTT. The V and J genes are TRBV5-1 and TRBJ1-5, with 9 positions matching TRBD1. The V gene end was trimmed by 1 base and the J gene end by 5 bases; junction bases not matched to a gene: 1. Germline CDR1 and CDR2: SGHRS and YFSETQ. CDR3 size: 14 residues.

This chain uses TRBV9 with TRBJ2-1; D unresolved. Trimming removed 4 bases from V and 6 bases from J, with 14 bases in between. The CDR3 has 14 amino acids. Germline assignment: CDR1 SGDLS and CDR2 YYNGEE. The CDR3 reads CASSTDGLFNEQFF. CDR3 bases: TGTGCCAGCAGCACGGACGGGCTGTTCAATGAGCAGTTCTTC.

The CDR3 loop is CASSMNYEQYF. The DNA for the CDR3 is TGTGCCAGTAGTATGAACTACGAGCAGTACTTC. V gene TRBV19 combines with J gene TRBJ2-7; D is ambiguous. The V end was cut by 3 bases, the J end by 3 bases, with 3 bases between. Per germline, CDR1 LNHDA and CDR2 SQIVND (reference sequence). CDR3 size: 11 residues.

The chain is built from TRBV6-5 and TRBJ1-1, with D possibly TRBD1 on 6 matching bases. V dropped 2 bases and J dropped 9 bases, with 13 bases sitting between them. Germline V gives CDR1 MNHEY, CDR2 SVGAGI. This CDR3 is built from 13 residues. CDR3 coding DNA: TGTGCCAGCAGTTACCGAGGGGGGGGCCAAGCTTTCTTT. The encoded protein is CASSYRGGGQAFF.

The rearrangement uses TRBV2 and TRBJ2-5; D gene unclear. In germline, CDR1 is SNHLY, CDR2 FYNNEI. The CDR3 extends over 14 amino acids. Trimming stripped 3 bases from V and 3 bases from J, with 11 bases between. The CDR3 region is CASSESSWKETQYF. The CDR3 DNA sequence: TGTGCCAGCAGTGAGTCCTCCTGGAAAGAGACCCAGTACTTC.

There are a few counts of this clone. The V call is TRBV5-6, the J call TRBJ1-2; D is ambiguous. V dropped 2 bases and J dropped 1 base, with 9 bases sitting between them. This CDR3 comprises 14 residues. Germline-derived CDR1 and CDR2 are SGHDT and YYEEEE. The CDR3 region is CASSLGSRNYGYTF. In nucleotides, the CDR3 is TGTGCCAGCAGCTTAGGGTCCCGTAACTATGGCTACACCTTC.

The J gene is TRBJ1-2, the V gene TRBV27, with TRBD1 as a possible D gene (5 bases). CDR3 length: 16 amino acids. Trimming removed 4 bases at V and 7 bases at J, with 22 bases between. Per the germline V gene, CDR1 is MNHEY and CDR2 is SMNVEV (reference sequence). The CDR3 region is CASSSMPGDRLIGYTF. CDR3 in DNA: TGTGCCAGCAGTTCGATGCCGGGGGACCGCTTGATTGGCTACACCTTC.

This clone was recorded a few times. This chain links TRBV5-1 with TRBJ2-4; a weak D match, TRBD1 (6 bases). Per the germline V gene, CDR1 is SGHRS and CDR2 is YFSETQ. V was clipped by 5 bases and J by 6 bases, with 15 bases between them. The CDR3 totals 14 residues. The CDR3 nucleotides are TGCGCCAGCAGTCCTATAGTACAGGGAAACATTCAGTACTTC. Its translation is CASSPIVQGNIQYF. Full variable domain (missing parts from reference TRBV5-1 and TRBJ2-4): KAGVTQTPRYLIKTRGQQVTLSCSPISGHRSVSWYQQTPGQGLQFLFEYFSETQRNKGNFPGRFSGRQFSNSRSEMNVSTLELGDSALYLCASSPIVQGNIQYFGAGTRLSVL.

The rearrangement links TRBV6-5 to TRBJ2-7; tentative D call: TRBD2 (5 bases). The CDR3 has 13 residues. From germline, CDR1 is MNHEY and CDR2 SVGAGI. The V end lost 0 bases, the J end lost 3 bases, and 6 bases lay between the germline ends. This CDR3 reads CASSYSAGYEQYF. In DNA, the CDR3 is TGTGCCAGCAGTTACTCGGCGGGCTACGAGCAGTACTTC.

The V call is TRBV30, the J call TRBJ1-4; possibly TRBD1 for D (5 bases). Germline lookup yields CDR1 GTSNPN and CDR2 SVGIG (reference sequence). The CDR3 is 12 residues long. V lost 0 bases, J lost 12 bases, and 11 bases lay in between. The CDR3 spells CAWSVQWGELFF. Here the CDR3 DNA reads TGTGCCTGGAGTGTACAGTGGGGGGAACTGTTTTTT.

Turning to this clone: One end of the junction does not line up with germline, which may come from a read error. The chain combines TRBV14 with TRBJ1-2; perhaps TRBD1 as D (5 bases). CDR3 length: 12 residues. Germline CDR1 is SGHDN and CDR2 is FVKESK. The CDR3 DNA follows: TGTGCCAGCAGCCTAAGATCGGGGCAGCGTTACTTC. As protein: CASSLRSGQRYF. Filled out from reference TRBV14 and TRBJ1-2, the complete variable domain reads EAGVTQFPSHSVIEKGQTVTLRCDPISGHDNLYWYRRVMGKEIKFLLHFVKESKQDESGMPNNRFLAERTGGTYSTLKVQPAELEDSGVYFCASSLRSGQRYFGSGTRLTVV.

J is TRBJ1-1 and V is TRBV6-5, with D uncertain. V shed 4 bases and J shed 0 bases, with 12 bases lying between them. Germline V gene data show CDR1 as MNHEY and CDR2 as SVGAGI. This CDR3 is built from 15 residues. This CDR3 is CASSSARLMNTEAFF. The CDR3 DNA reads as TGTGCCAGCAGTTCAGCCAGGCTCATGAACACTGAAGCTTTCTTT.

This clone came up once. CDR3 residues: CASSVELLSDEQYF. The CDR3 DNA reads as TGTGCCAGCAGCGTAGAACTCCTCAGCGACGAGCAGTACTTC. The rearrangement uses TRBV9 and TRBJ2-7; D is undetermined. Trimming left V 0 bases short and J 5 bases short, with 12 bases between. Germline CDR1 reads SGDLS; CDR2 reads YYNGEE. The CDR3 is 14 residues long.

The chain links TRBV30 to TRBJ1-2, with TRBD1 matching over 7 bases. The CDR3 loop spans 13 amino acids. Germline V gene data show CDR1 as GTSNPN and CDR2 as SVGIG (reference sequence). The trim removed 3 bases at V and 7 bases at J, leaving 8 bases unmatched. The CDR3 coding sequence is TGTGCCTGGAGCCCCCAAGGGGGCTTTGGCTACACCTTC. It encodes CAWSPQGGFGYTF.

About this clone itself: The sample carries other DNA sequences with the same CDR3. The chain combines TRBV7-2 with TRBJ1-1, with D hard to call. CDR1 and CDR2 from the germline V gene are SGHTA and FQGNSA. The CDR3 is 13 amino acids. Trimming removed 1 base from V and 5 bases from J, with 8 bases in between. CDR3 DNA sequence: TGTGCCAGCAGCTTAGTCATGGATACTGAAGCTTTCTTT. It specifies CASSLVMDTEAFF. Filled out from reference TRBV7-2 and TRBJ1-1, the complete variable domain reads GAGVSQSPSNKVTEKGKDVELRCDPISGHTALYWYRQSLGQGLEFLIYFQGNSAPDKSGLPSDRFSAERTGGSVSTLTIQRTQQEDSAVYLCASSLVMDTEAFFGQGTRLTVV.